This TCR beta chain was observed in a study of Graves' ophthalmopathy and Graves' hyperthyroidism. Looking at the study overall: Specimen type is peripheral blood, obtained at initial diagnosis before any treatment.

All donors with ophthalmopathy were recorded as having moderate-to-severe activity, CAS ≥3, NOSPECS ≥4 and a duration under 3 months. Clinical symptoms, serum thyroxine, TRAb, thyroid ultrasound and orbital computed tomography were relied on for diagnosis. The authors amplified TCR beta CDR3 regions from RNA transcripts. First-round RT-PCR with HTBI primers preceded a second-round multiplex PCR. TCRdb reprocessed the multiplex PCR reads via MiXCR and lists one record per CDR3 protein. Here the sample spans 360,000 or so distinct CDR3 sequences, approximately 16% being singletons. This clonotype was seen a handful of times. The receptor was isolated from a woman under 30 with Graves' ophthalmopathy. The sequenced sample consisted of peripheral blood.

The CDR3 protein is CASSPSAPGPKNIQYF. CDR3 nucleotides: TGTGCCAGCAGCCCCTCGGCCCCGGGGCCCAAAAACATTCAGTACTTC. The V and J genes are TRBV4-2 and TRBJ2-4, with D perhaps TRBD1 or TRBD2 (5 bases each). The V end was cut by 4 bases, the J end by 2 bases, with 15 bases between. Germline lookup yields CDR1 LGHNA and CDR2 YNFKEQ. CDR3 length equals 16 residues.